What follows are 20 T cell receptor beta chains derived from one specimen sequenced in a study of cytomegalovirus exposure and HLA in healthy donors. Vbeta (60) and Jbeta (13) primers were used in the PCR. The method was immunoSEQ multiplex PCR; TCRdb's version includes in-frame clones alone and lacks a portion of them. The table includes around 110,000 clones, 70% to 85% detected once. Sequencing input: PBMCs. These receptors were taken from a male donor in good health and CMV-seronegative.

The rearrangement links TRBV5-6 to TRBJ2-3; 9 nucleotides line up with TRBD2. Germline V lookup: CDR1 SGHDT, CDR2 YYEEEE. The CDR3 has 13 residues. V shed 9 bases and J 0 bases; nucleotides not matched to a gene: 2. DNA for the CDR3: TGTGCCACGACTAGCGGAAGCACAGATACGCAGTATTTT. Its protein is CATTSGSTDTQYF.

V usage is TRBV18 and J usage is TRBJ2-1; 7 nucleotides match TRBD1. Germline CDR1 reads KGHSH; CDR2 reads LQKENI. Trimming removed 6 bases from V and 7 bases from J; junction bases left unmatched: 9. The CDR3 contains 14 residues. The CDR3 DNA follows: TGTGCCAGCTCTCAACAGACAGGGTTAAATGAGCAGTTCTTC. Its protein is CASSQQTGLNEQFF.

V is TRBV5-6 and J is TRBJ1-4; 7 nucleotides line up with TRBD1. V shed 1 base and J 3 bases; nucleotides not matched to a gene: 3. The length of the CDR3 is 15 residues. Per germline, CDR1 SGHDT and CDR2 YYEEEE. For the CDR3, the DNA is TGTGCCAGCAGCTTGTCAGGGGGTGCTAATGAAAAACTGTTTTTT. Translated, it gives CASSLSGGANEKLFF.

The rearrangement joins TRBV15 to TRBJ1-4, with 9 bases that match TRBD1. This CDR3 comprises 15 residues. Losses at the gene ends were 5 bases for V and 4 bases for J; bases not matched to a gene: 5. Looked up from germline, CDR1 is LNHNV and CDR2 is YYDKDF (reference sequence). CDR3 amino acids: CATSLGDRDNEKLFF. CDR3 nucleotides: TGTGCCACCAGCCTCGGGGACAGGGATAATGAAAAACTGTTTTTT.

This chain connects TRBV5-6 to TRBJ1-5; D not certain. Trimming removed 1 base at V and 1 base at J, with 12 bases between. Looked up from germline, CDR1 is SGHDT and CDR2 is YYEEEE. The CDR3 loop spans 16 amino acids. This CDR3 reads CASSLYWAGSNQPQHF. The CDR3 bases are TGTGCCAGCAGCTTGTACTGGGCGGGCAGCAATCAGCCCCAGCATTTT.

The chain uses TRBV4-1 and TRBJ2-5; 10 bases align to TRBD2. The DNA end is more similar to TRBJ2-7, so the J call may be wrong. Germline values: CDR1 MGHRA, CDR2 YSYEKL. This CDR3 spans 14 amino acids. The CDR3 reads CASSEGLADYEQYF. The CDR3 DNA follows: TGCGCCAGCAGTGAAGGACTAGCGGACTACGAGCAGTACTTC.

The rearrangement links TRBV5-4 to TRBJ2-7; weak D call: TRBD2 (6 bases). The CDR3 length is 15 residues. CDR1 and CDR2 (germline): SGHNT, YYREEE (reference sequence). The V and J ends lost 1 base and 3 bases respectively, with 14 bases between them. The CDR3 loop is CASSLSGGNLYEQYF. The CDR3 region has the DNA TGTGCCAGCAGCTTGTCTGGCGGGAATCTCTACGAGCAGTACTTC.

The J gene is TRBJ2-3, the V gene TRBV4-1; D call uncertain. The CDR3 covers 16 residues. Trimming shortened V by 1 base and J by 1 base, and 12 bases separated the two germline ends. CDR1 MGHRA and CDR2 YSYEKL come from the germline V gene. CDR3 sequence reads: CASSQALFRGTDTQYF. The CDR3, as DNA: TGCGCCAGCAGCCAAGCCCTATTTCGTGGCACAGATACGCAGTATTTT.

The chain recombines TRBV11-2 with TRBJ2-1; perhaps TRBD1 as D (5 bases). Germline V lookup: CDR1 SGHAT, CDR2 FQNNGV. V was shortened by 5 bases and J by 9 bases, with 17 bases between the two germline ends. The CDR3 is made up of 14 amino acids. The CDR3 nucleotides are TGTGCCAGCAGCCCCGGACAAGGTAAAGGTGAGCAGTTCTTC. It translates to CASSPGQGKGEQFF. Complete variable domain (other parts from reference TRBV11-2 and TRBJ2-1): EAGVAQSPRYKIIEKRQSVAFWCNPISGHATLYWYQQILGQGPKLLIQFQNNGVVDDSQLPKDRFSAERLKGVDSTLKIQPAKLEDSAVYLCASSPGQGKGEQFFGPGTRLTVL.

CDR3 DNA sequence: TGTGCCAGTAGTTCGGGCGGGAGGCCCTCCTACGAGCAGTACTTC. This codes for CASSSGGRPSYEQYF. The chain couples TRBV19 to TRBJ2-5, with 8 bases that match TRBD2. The J call could be wrong; TRBJ2-7 is a better fit for the DNA end. In germline, CDR1 is LNHDA, CDR2 SQIVND (reference sequence). The CDR3 consists of 15 residues.

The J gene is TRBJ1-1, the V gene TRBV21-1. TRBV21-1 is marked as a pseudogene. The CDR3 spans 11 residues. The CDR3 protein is CASNLYTEAFF. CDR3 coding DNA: TGTGCCAGCAACCTATACACTGAAGCTTTCTTT.

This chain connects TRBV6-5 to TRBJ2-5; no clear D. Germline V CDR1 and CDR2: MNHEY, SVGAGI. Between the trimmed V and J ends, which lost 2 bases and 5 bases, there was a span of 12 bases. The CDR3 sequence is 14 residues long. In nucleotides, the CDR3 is TGTGCCAGCAGTTACAGTTCCTCAGCGGAGACCCAGTACTTC. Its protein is CASSYSSSAETQYF.

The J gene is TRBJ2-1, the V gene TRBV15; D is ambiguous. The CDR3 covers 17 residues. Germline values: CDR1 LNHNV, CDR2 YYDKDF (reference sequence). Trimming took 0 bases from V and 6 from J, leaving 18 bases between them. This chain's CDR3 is CATSRDVALTKINEQFF. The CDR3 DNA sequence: TGTGCCACCAGCAGAGATGTAGCACTCACAAAGATCAATGAGCAGTTCTTC. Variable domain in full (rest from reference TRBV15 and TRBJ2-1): DAMVIQNPRYQVTQFGKPVTLSCSQTLNHNVMYWYQQKSSQAPKLLFHYYDKDFNNEADTPDNFQSRRPNTSFCFLDIRSPGLGDTAMYLCATSRDVALTKINEQFFGPGTRLTVL.

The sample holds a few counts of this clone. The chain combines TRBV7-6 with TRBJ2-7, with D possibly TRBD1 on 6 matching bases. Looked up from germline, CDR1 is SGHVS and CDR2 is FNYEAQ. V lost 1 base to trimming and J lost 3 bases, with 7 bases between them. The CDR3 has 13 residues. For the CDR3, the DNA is TGTGCCAGCAGCTTAGAACAGGGCTACGAGCAGTACTTC. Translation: CASSLEQGYEQYF.

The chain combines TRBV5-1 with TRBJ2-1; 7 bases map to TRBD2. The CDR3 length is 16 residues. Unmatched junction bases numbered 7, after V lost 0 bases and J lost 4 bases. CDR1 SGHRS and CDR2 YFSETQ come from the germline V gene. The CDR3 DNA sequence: TGCGCCAGCAGCTTGGCGGGCGGGAGTATTTACAATGAGCAGTTCTTC. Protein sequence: CASSLAGGSIYNEQFF.

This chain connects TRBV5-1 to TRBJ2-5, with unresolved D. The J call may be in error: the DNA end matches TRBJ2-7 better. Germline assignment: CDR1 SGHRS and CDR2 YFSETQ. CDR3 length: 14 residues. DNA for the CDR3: TGCGCCAGCAGCTTGAAAGGCGGCGGCAGCGAGCAGTACTTC. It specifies CASSLKGGGSEQYF.

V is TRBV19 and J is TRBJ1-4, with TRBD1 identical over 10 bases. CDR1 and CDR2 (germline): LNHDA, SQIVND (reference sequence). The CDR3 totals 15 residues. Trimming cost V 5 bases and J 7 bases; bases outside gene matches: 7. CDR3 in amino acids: CASSPSGTGAEKLFF. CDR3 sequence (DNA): TGTGCCAGTAGTCCTTCGGGGACAGGGGCTGAAAAACTGTTTTTT. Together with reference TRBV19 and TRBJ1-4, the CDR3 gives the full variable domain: DGGITQSPKYLFRKEGQNVTLSCEQNLNHDAMYWYRQDPGQGLRLIYYSQIVNDFQKGDIAEGYSVSREKKESFPLTVTSAQKNPTAFYLCASSPSGTGAEKLFFGSGTQLSVL.

CDR3 DNA sequence: TGCGCCAGCAGCCAACGACCCGACAGTGCTGCCAATGAGCAGTTCTTC. This encodes CASSQRPDSAANEQFF. This chain uses TRBV4-1 with TRBJ2-1, with D possibly matching TRBD1 (5 bases). Germline V gives CDR1 MGHRA, CDR2 YSYEKL. CDR3 length: 16 amino acids. The V end lost 2 bases, the J end lost 6 bases, and 17 bases lay between the germline ends.

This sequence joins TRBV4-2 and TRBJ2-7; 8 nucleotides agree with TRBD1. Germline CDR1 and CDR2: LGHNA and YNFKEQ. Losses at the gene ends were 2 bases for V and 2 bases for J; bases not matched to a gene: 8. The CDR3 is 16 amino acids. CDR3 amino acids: CASSQSVRTGTYEQYF. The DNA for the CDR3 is TGTGCCAGCAGCCAATCCGTGAGGACAGGGACCTACGAGCAGTACTTC.

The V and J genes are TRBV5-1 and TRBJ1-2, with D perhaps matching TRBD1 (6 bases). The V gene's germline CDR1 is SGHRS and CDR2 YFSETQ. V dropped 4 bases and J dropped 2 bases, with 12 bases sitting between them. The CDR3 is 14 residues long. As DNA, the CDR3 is TGCGCCAGCAGCCCTGCCACAGGGAACTATGGCTACACCTTC. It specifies CASSPATGNYGYTF.